The subject of this entry is one T cell receptor (beta chain). The sample belongs to a study of shared clonotypes between healthy human individuals. The CDR3 is 15 residues long. In germline, CDR1 is MNHEY, CDR2 SVGAGI. Trimming removed 5 bases from V and 3 bases from J, with 15 bases in between. Only CD45RO-negative cells positively selected for CCR7 counted as naive CD8 cells, so terminally differentiated effector memory CD45RA+ cells were excluded. TCRdb's table, derived via immunoSEQ multiplex PCR, lists solely in-frame clones and lacks some. The sample has roughly 590,000 clones, 95% to 96% seen once.

The receptor was isolated from a woman younger than 45 in good health. V usage is TRBV6-5 and J usage is TRBJ2-3; D is ambiguous. The sequenced sample was naive CD8+ T cells sorted from blood. The CDR3 coding sequence is TGTGCCAGCAGTGCCTTAACTACGACTACAGATACGCAGTATTTT. The encoded protein is CASSALTTTTDTQYF.